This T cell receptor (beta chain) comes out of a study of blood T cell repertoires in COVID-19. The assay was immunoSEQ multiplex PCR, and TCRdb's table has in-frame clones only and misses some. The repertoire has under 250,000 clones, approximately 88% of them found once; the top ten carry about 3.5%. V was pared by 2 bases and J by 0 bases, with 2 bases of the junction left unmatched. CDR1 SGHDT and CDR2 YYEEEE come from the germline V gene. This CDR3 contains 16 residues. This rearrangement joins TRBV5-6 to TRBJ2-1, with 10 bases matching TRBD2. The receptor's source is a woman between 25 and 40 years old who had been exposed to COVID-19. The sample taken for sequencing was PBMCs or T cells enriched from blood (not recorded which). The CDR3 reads CASSLRTSGSYNEQFF. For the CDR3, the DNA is TGTGCCAGCAGCTTAAGGACTAGCGGCTCCTACAATGAGCAGTTCTTC. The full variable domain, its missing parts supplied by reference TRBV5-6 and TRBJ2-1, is DAGVTQSPTHLIKTRGQQVTLRCSPKSGHDTVSWYQQALGQGPQFIFQYYEEEERQRGNFPDRFSGHQFPNYSSELNVNALLLGDSALYLCASSLRTSGSYNEQFFGPGTRLTVL.